This T cell receptor (beta chain) was obtained from a study of OX40 agonist ivuxolimab in advanced cancers. Across the study: Patients took ivuxolimab, an agonistic anti-OX40 (CD134) antibody. Participants, 75% to 85% male, averaged roughly 60 years of age, ranging from roughly 23 to 80.

A remark on this clone: The antigen remains unidentified.

Overall study findings and caveats: The mean number of expanded clones was higher in CD8+ T cells than in CD4+.

TCRdb's table, derived via immunoSEQ multiplex PCR, lists solely in-frame clones and lacks some. The sample has 52,000 or so clones, 88% seen once. Prior autoimmune disease or systemic immunosuppression barred patients. V dropped 6 bases and J dropped 5; count of bases not matched to a gene: 12. There are 15 residues in the CDR3. From germline, CDR1 is SGHAT and CDR2 FQNNGV. The sample in question was CD4+ or CD8+ T cells sorted from blood, obtained in a trial of the OX40 agonist ivuxolimab. This sequence was found in an adult with an advanced solid tumor such as melanoma, head and neck, liver or kidney cancer. The chain employs TRBV11-2 and TRBJ2-5; TRBD2 matches at 7 bases. CDR3 coding DNA: TGTGCCAGCAGTCCGCGTCATCGGGAGGCCGAGACCCAGTACTTC. Protein sequence: CASSPRHREAETQYF.